This TCR beta chain was profiled in a study of memory CD4+ T cells and cytomegalovirus serostatus. Study at large: This sample comes from healthy Belgian adults, 8 to 10 CMV seropositive, approximately 22 seronegative.

Single viable CD3+CD4+CD8-CD45RO+ cells were sorted as the memory CD4+ T cells. Methods used by the authors: After removing out-of-frame reads, 2 million to 2.5 million distinct TCRbeta sequences remained. Produced via immunoSEQ multiplex PCR; TCRdb's table is partial and in-frame only. From that table come the V and J calls and clone size; the DNA was used to work out D and trimming. The data hold about 82,000 clones, with around 80% observed a single time. Trimming removed 7 bases from V and 0 bases from J, with 6 bases in between. The CDR3 loop spans 11 amino acids. Per germline, CDR1 DFQATT and CDR2 SNEGSKA (reference sequence). Study-wide findings and caveats: Suggested: most of the CMV-linked TCR signature lies in CD4+ memory cells.

For this clone: Its antigen remains unknown.

Source material: memory CD4+ T cells from blood. V gene TRBV20-1 combines with J gene TRBJ1-2; D gene ambiguous. The sequence derives from an adult in good health and CMV-seronegative. CDR3 amino acids: CSENSNYGYTF. CDR3 coding DNA: TGCAGTGAAAACTCTAACTATGGCTACACCTTC.